These 26 T cell receptor beta chains share one sample of origin, sequenced in a study of control samples from healthy donors and cancer patients. The method was immunoSEQ multiplex PCR; TCRdb's version includes in-frame clones alone and lacks a portion of them. The profile shows about 51,000 clones, about 90% of them singletons. The source material was PBMCs. The receptor set was obtained from a man aged 45-60 years with head and neck cancer.

This chain connects TRBV4-2 to TRBJ1-4; 10 bases align to TRBD1. V lost 3 bases and J lost 6; bases outside the gene matches: 1. Germline CDR1 and CDR2: LGHNA and YNFKEQ. This CDR3 is 14 amino acids long. CDR3 coding DNA: TGTGCCAGCAGCCACGGGACAGGGGATGAAAAACTGTTTTTT. This codes for CASSHGTGDEKLFF.

This chain joins TRBV6-2 or TRBV6-3 and TRBJ1-1, with D unclear. Trimming removed 6 bases from V and 0 bases from J, with 11 bases in between. Per the germline V gene, CDR1 is MNHEY and CDR2 is SVGEGT. This CDR3 region has 14 residues. The CDR3 is CASSPGRMNTEAFF. As DNA, the CDR3 is TGTGCCAGCAGCCCCGGACGGATGAACACTGAAGCTTTCTTT.

The chain couples TRBV10-3 to TRBJ2-5; 7 nucleotides line up with TRBD2. The germline V gene encodes CDR1 ENHRY and CDR2 SYGVKD. The CDR3 runs to 15 residues. The junction had 2 bases not matched to a gene; V was cut back by 0 bases and J by 1 base. DNA for the CDR3: TGTGCCATCAGTGAGTCACCGGGGGGCCAAGAGACCCAGTACTTC. This translates into CAISESPGGQETQYF.

Concerning this clone itself: The sample holds other DNA sequences that translate to the same CDR3. CDR3 sequence (DNA): TGTGCCAGCAGCCCCCGAACTAGCGGGAGTTCCTACAATGAGCAGTTCTTC. It translates to CASSPRTSGSSYNEQFF. V and J are TRBV11-2 and TRBJ2-1; 11 nucleotides line up with TRBD2. Looked up from germline, CDR1 is SGHAT and CDR2 is FQNNGV. V lost 5 bases to trimming and J lost 1 base; unmatched junction nucleotides: 7. The CDR3 runs to 17 residues.

The chain links TRBV7-2 to TRBJ2-2; D assignment may be TRBD1 or TRBD2 (5 bases each). Germline V gene data show CDR1 as SGHTA and CDR2 as FQGNSA. The CDR3 is made up of 16 amino acids. Trimming stripped 4 bases from V and 0 bases from J, with 12 bases between. CDR3 sequence: CASSSAGTTNTGELFF. In DNA form, the CDR3 reads TGTGCCAGCAGCTCAGCAGGGACCACGAACACCGGGGAGCTGTTTTTT.

In its sample, this clone ranks as large. The V gene is TRBV28, the J gene TRBJ2-7; D remains ambiguous. Looked up from germline, CDR1 is MDHEN and CDR2 is SYDVKM. This CDR3 spans 10 amino acids. The ends were cut back, 2 bases at V and 7 bases at J, with 3 bases in the middle. CDR3 sequence reads: CASSLREQYF. The CDR3 nucleotides are TGTGCCAGCAGTTTAAGGGAGCAGTACTTC.

V gene TRBV9 combines with J gene TRBJ1-1; 7 bases match TRBD1. J gave up 3 bases and V 0 bases, and 5 bases lay outside the gene matches. CDR1 and CDR2 from the germline V gene are SGDLS and YYNGEE. This CDR3 contains 15 residues. CDR3 DNA: TGTGCCAGCAGCGTAGTAGGGACAGAATACACTGAAGCTTTCTTT. Translating it yields CASSVVGTEYTEAFF.

The chain carries TRBV5-6 and TRBJ1-4, with D maybe TRBD1 (6 bases). V shed 4 bases and J shed 8 bases, with 24 bases lying between them. The CDR3 contains 17 residues. Germline assignment: CDR1 SGHDT and CDR2 YYEEEE. As DNA, the CDR3 is TGTGCCAGCAGCCTTCGGGGGCGGGACAAGCGGCGGGAAAAACTGTTTTTT. Its translation: CASSLRGRDKRREKLFF.

V and J are TRBV5-4 and TRBJ2-3, with TRBD2 identical over 8 bases. This CDR3 has 15 amino acids. The V gene's germline CDR1 is SGHNT and CDR2 YYREEE (reference sequence). J lost 1 base, V lost 0 bases, and 1 base had no gene match. CDR3 bases: TGTGCCAGCAGCTTGGGCGGGGGGCGCACAGATACGCAGTATTTT. This codes for CASSLGGGRTDTQYF.

The chain combines TRBV28 with TRBJ2-2, with D possibly matching TRBD1 (5 bases). Trimming left V 5 bases short and J 4 bases short, with 11 bases between. The CDR3 runs 14 residues. From germline, CDR1 is MDHEN and CDR2 SYDVKM. CDR3 bases: TGTGCCAGCAGTCCCCTGGGGCTCACCGGGGAGCTGTTTTTT. Encoded protein: CASSPLGLTGELFF.

The chain couples TRBV7-9 to TRBJ1-1; tentatively, D is TRBD1 (5 bases). This CDR3 has 13 residues. CDR1 and CDR2 from the germline V gene are SEHNR and FQNEAQ (reference sequence). V was clipped by 1 base and J by 10 bases, with 13 bases between them. This chain's CDR3 is CASSLVGSGGAFF. For the CDR3, the DNA is TGTGCCAGCAGCTTAGTCGGTTCGGGGGGAGCTTTCTTT.

The gene calls are TRBV5-4 and TRBJ2-5; a weak D match, TRBD1 (6 bases). The V and J ends lost 0 bases and 10 bases respectively, with 13 bases between them. The CDR3 loop spans 13 amino acids. Germline assignment: CDR1 SGHNT and CDR2 YYREEE (reference sequence). CDR3 coding DNA: TGTGCCAGCAGCTTGGGTAGGGGGTTCGACCAGTACTTC. Residues: CASSLGRGFDQYF.

This clone showed up just once. The J gene is TRBJ2-1, the V gene TRBV7-3; D not resolved. The V end lost 2 bases, the J end lost 5 bases, and 7 bases lay between the germline ends. Looked up from germline, CDR1 is SGHTA and CDR2 is FQGTGA. The CDR3 extends over 13 amino acids. The CDR3 coding sequence is TGTGCCAGCAGCTTAGTGCTTAACAATGAGCAGTTCTTC. Encoded protein: CASSLVLNNEQFF.

The V and J genes are TRBV5-1 and TRBJ2-1; unclear D gene. V gave up 4 bases and J gave up 6 bases, with 5 bases separating them. Germline V gene data show CDR1 as SGHRS and CDR2 as YFSETQ. There are 11 residues in the CDR3. The CDR3 is CASSRTNEQFF. Written as DNA, the CDR3 is TGCGCCAGCAGCCGCACCAATGAGCAGTTCTTC.

V is TRBV5-1 and J is TRBJ2-2, with 11 bases aligning to TRBD2. The CDR3 consists of 16 residues. CDR1 is SGHRS and CDR2 is YFSETQ in the germline V gene. J lost 6 bases, V lost 3 bases, and 7 bases had no gene match. CDR3 in amino acids: CASSSYSGGAAGELFF. In DNA form, the CDR3 reads TGCGCCAGCAGCTCGTATAGCGGGGGGGCCGCCGGGGAGCTGTTTTTT.

This chain uses TRBV5-5 with TRBJ1-2; 9 bases map to TRBD1. The J segment lost 3 bases and the V segment lost 4 bases, leaving 7 bases of the junction unmatched. The length of the CDR3 is 15 residues. Germline V gene data show CDR1 as SGHKS and CDR2 as YYEKEE (reference sequence). CDR3 residues: CASSVPGQGDYGYTF. In nucleotides, the CDR3 is TGTGCCAGCAGCGTTCCGGGACAGGGAGACTATGGCTACACCTTC.

This clone was detected once. This chain uses TRBV10-3 with TRBJ1-2; tentative D call: TRBD1 (5 bases). CDR1 is ENHRY, CDR2 SYGVKD, per germline. V shed 6 bases and J shed 0 bases, with 17 bases lying between them. The CDR3 has 16 amino acids. The CDR3 sequence is CAIRGGAEKSNYGYTF. CDR3 DNA: TGTGCCATCAGGGGAGGGGCTGAGAAATCTAACTATGGCTACACCTTC.

This clone has just one count. J is TRBJ1-2 and V is TRBV18; D possibly corresponds to TRBD1 (5 bases). The germline gives CDR1 KGHSH, CDR2 LQKENI. The V end was cut by 4 bases, the J end by 0 bases, with 9 bases between. The CDR3 is 14 residues long. CDR3: CASSLAGSNYGYTF. In nucleotides, the CDR3 is TGTGCCAGCTCACTGGCAGGGTCTAACTATGGCTACACCTTC.

V usage is TRBV5-4 and J usage is TRBJ1-1; D might be TRBD1 (5 bases). The CDR3 spans 14 residues. The germline CDR1 and CDR2 sequences are SGHNT and YYREEE (reference sequence). Trimming left V 0 bases short and J 2 bases short, with 8 bases between. The CDR3 DNA sequence: TGTGCCAGCAGCTTGGGACAGCGTAACACTGAAGCTTTCTTT. Translated: CASSLGQRNTEAFF.

This chain connects TRBV9 to TRBJ2-1; D is undetermined. The V end lost 0 bases, the J end lost 2 bases, and 9 bases lay between the germline ends. Germline CDR1 SGDLS, CDR2 YYNGEE. This CDR3 has 15 amino acids. CDR3 region: CASSVAGGTYNEQFF. The CDR3 region has the DNA TGTGCCAGCAGCGTAGCGGGCGGTACCTACAATGAGCAGTTCTTC.

This sequence joins TRBV6-2 or TRBV6-3 and TRBJ2-2; a possible D gene is TRBD2 (5 bases). Germline V lookup: CDR1 MNHEY, CDR2 SVGEGT. This CDR3 contains 14 residues. The V and J ends lost 0 bases and 6 bases respectively, with 8 bases between them. The DNA of the CDR3 is TGTGCCAGCAGTTACTCGGGGAGCCCCGGGGAGCTGTTTTTT. It yields the protein CASSYSGSPGELFF.

The chain recombines TRBV5-1 with TRBJ1-3; D is undetermined. The V end was cut by 0 bases, the J end by 4 bases, with 8 bases between. CDR1 is SGHRS and CDR2 is YFSETQ in the germline V gene. CDR3 length: 14 residues. The CDR3 coding sequence is TGCGCCAGCAGCTTGGTTGGCAGGGGAAACACCATATATTTT. Its translation: CASSLVGRGNTIYF.

This chain links TRBV4-1 with TRBJ2-2; 8 bases align to TRBD2. The CDR3 consists of 17 residues. CDR1 MGHRA and CDR2 YSYEKL come from the germline V gene. Trimming cost V 1 base and J 2 bases; bases outside gene matches: 6. This chain's CDR3 is CASSQVSSGSNTGELFF. CDR3 DNA: TGCGCCAGCAGCCAAGTGTCCAGCGGGAGTAACACCGGGGAGCTGTTTTTT.

V usage is TRBV7-9 and J usage is TRBJ1-6; D gene ambiguous. Trimming removed 1 base at V and 13 bases at J, with 14 bases between. The CDR3 runs to 14 residues. Germline loops: CDR1 SEHNR, CDR2 FQNEAQ (reference sequence). The CDR3 sequence is CASSLDTAIHPLHF. CDR3 nucleotide sequence: TGTGCCAGCAGCTTAGATACAGCCATTCACCCCCTCCACTTT.

V gene TRBV28 combines with J gene TRBJ2-1; 10 bases are a match to TRBD2. The CDR3 loop spans 16 amino acids. Trimming at V came to 6 bases and at J to 0 bases, leaving 5 bases not matched to a gene. Per the germline V gene, CDR1 is MDHEN and CDR2 is SYDVKM. In nucleotides, the CDR3 is TGTGCCAGCAGACTTAGCGGGAGGATCTCCTACAATGAGCAGTTCTTC. It codes for CASRLSGRISYNEQFF.

The J gene is TRBJ1-2, the V gene TRBV28, with D unclear. The germline V gene has CDR1 MDHEN and CDR2 SYDVKM. This CDR3 spans 14 amino acids. V was pared by 2 bases and J by 0 bases, with 7 bases between. The CDR3 here is CASSLRQANYGYTF. CDR3 sequence (DNA): TGTGCCAGCAGTTTAAGGCAGGCTAACTATGGCTACACCTTC.